This T cell receptor (beta chain) was profiled in a study of shared clonotypes between healthy human individuals. Germline CDR1 MDHEN, CDR2 SYDVKM. CDR3 size: 16 residues. The V gene lost 5 bases and the J gene lost 14 bases, with 28 bases spanning the gap. The assay was immunoSEQ multiplex PCR, and TCRdb's table has in-frame clones only and misses some. Of roughly 2.2 million clones listed, around 90% are singletons. This chain connects TRBV28 to TRBJ2-1, with D perhaps matching TRBD1 or TRBD2 (5 bases each). The clonotype was recovered from a young man in good health. Some clones in this sample may be carry-over from other donors' samples. The specimen sequenced was naive CD4+ T cells from PBMCs. The sample's subset: CD45RA+ positively selected. CDR3 DNA: TGTGCCAGCAGTCCTAGCTGGGGCCAATCGACTGGAGCGGAGTTCTTC. Translation: CASSPSWGQSTGAEFF.